This T cell receptor (beta chain) emerged from a study of cytomegalovirus exposure and HLA in healthy donors. In the study overall: Earlier, approximately 180 million T cells were analyzed, and fewer than 120 million unique TCR beta sequences were found among them.

In regard to this clone: Antigen: not known.

This CDR3 is 13 amino acids long. Germline V gene sequence: CDR1 SQVTM, CDR2 ANQGSEA. With 6 bases removed from V and 0 bases from J, the gap between germline ends came to 12 bases. Both 60 Vbeta primers and 13 Jbeta primers went into the PCR. Repertoires were generated with immunoSEQ multiplex PCR, while TCRdb's copy carries only in-frame clones and drops some. Of about 170,000 clones listed, about 85% are singletons. General study results and limits: The CMV antigen specificity of a few CMV-associated chains was confirmed through in vitro analysis. Upon later analysis, HLA-associated TCR beta chains proved more clonally expanded than other, equally common chains.

Each of the donors was a healthy bone marrow donor. The rearrangement links TRBV29-1 to TRBJ2-7; D is undetermined. This clonotype was sampled from a man younger than 40 in good health and CMV-seropositive. The material sequenced was PBMCs. The CDR3 region is CSVYSIDSYEQYF. For the CDR3, the DNA is TGCAGCGTCTACTCCATAGACTCCTACGAGCAGTACTTC.